The present T cell receptor (beta chain) was sequenced within a study of T cells in Graves' hyperthyroidism and ophthalmopathy. Trimming took 5 bases from V and 0 from J, leaving 11 bases between them. Germline CDR1 and CDR2: SQVTM and ANQGSEA. The CDR3 is made up of 14 amino acids. Points from the study as a whole: Most thyroid clonotypes expanded above 0.001 were also detected in blood. Through a model of 13 V-J features, ophthalmopathy was separated from stable hyperthyroidism.

Authors of the study amplified TCR beta CDR3 regions from RNA transcripts. TCR CDR3 regions were first amplified by RT-PCR with HTBI primers. TCRdb used MiXCR to reprocess the multiplex PCR reads, holding one entry per CDR3 protein. Of approximately 510,000 distinct CDR3 sequences listed, 40% to 50% were seen once; the top ten hold around 44%. On this clonotype: The antigen is undetermined.

The source material was peripheral blood or thyroid tissue (not recorded which). The TCR originated in an adult woman with Graves' disease, either hyperthyroidism or ophthalmopathy (not recorded which). The gene calls are TRBV29-1 and TRBJ1-3, with D maybe TRBD1 (5 bases). The CDR3 reads CSVSRDSSGNTIYF. The CDR3 DNA is TGCAGCGTTAGCAGGGACTCCTCTGGAAACACCATATATTTT.